This is a list of T cell receptor beta chains from one sample in a study of beta chain features in type 1 diabetes. Measured with immunoSEQ multiplex PCR; TCRdb has only the in-frame clones, and not every one. The profile shows 630,000 or so clones, more than 12% of them singletons. The sequenced sample consisted of naive CD4+ T cells from blood. Source of these receptors: a man younger than 35 with type 1 diabetes. CDR3s include the opening cysteine and the closing phenylalanine or tryptophan. A D gene is named only where the DNA matches it firmly. Clone size appears in some rows only: once, few, many, or a class for an expanded clone.

abundance: NA
d_gene: NA
v_gene: TRBV10-2
len: 10
j_gene: TRBJ2-4
CDR3aa: CASGENIQYF
CDR3nt: TGCGCCAGCGGCGAAAACATTCAGTACTTC

abundance: NA
d_gene: TRBD2
v_gene: TRBV14
len: 14
j_gene: TRBJ2-1
CDR3aa: CASSGLAGVLEQFF
CDR3nt: TGTGCCAGCAGCGGACTAGCGGGGGTACTCGAGCAGTTCTTC

abundance: few
d_gene: NA
v_gene: TRBV11-2
len: 12
j_gene: TRBJ2-5
CDR3aa: CASSPYQETQYF
CDR3nt: TGTGCCAGCAGCCCGTACCAAGAGACCCAGTACTTC

abundance: NA
d_gene: NA
v_gene: TRBV23-1
len: 15
j_gene: TRBJ1-1
CDR3aa: CASSQSRQTNTEAFF
CDR3nt: TGCGCCAGCAGTCAATCGAGACAGACAAACACTGAAGCTTTCTTT

abundance: NA
d_gene: TRBD2
v_gene: TRBV10-3
len: 13
j_gene: TRBJ2-1
CDR3aa: CAISEDAGDEQFF
CDR3nt: TGTGCCATCAGTGAGGATGCGGGGGATGAGCAGTTCTTC

abundance: few
d_gene: TRBD1
v_gene: TRBV18
len: 16
j_gene: TRBJ2-1
CDR3aa: CASSPLRDSSYNEQFF
CDR3nt: TGTGCCAGCTCACCACTCCGGGACAGCTCCTACAATGAGCAGTTCTTC

abundance: NA
d_gene: NA
v_gene: TRBV4-2
len: 14
j_gene: TRBJ1-6
CDR3aa: CASSQETANSPLHF
CDR3nt: TGTGCCAGCAGCCAAGAAACAGCTAATTCACCCCTCCACTTT

abundance: few
d_gene: TRBD1
v_gene: TRBV11-2
len: 17
j_gene: TRBJ2-2
CDR3aa: CASSSLTGDMGTGELFF
CDR3nt: TGTGCCAGCAGCTCCCTGACAGGGGATATGGGCACCGGGGAGCTGTTTTTT

abundance: NA
d_gene: TRBD1
v_gene: TRBV2
len: 12
j_gene: TRBJ2-2
CDR3aa: CATTGDTGELFF
CDR3nt: TGTGCCACCACAGGGGACACCGGGGAGCTGTTTTTT

abundance: few
d_gene: TRBD1
v_gene: TRBV5-4
len: 15
j_gene: TRBJ1-3
CDR3aa: CASSSTKGQRDTIYF
CDR3nt: TGTGCCAGCAGCTCGACGAAGGGACAGCGGGACACCATATATTTT

abundance: NA
d_gene: TRBD1
v_gene: TRBV5-1
len: 14
j_gene: TRBJ2-3
CDR3aa: CASSSGQGTDTQYF
CDR3nt: TGCGCCAGCAGCTCGGGACAGGGCACAGATACGCAGTATTTT

abundance: NA
d_gene: TRBD2
v_gene: TRBV5-8
len: 15
j_gene: TRBJ2-1
CDR3aa: CASSLASGGIGEQFF
CDR3nt: TGTGCCAGCAGCTTGGCTAGCGGGGGTATAGGTGAGCAGTTCTTC

abundance: NA
d_gene: TRBD1
v_gene: TRBV5-1
len: 16
j_gene: TRBJ2-2
CDR3aa: CASSRTGEANTGELFF
CDR3nt: TGCGCCAGCAGCCGCACAGGGGAAGCGAACACCGGGGAGCTGTTTTTT

abundance: NA
d_gene: NA
v_gene: TRBV29-1
len: 13
j_gene: TRBJ1-3
CDR3aa: CSVGAVLGNTIYF
CDR3nt: TGCAGCGTTGGGGCGGTGCTCGGAAACACCATATATTTT

abundance: NA
d_gene: TRBD2
v_gene: TRBV7-6
len: 16
j_gene: TRBJ2-5
CDR3aa: CASSMPGLGEQETQYF
CDR3nt: TGTGCCAGCAGCATGCCGGGACTAGGAGAACAAGAGACCCAGTACTTC

abundance: NA
d_gene: NA
v_gene: TRBV5-1
len: 14
j_gene: TRBJ2-3
CDR3aa: CASSFGGVTDTQYF
CDR3nt: TGCGCCAGCAGCTTTGGCGGGGTCACAGATACGCAGTATTTT

abundance: few
d_gene: NA
v_gene: TRBV2
len: 15
j_gene: TRBJ1-2
CDR3aa: CASSEAGPFMGGYTF
CDR3nt: TGTGCCAGCAGTGAAGCAGGGCCGTTCATGGGCGGCTACACCTTC

abundance: few
d_gene: NA
v_gene: TRBV30
len: 15
j_gene: TRBJ2-3
CDR3aa: CAWSGGRGGGDTQYF
CDR3nt: TGTGCCTGGAGTGGAGGCAGGGGTGGAGGAGATACGCAGTATTTT

abundance: few
d_gene: TRBD2
v_gene: TRBV7-2
len: 19
j_gene: TRBJ2-1
CDR3aa: CASSRGDSGMGRSYNEQFF
CDR3nt: TGTGCCAGCAGCAGAGGTGACAGCGGGATGGGACGCTCCTACAATGAGCAGTTCTTC

abundance: NA
d_gene: NA
v_gene: TRBV9
len: 15
j_gene: TRBJ2-1
CDR3aa: CASRRGSSSYNEQFF
CDR3nt: TGTGCCAGCCGACGGGGGTCAAGCTCCTACAATGAGCAGTTCTTC

abundance: once
d_gene: NA
v_gene: TRBV6-5
len: 13
j_gene: TRBJ2-5
CDR3aa: CASSYFLGETQYF
CDR3nt: TGTGCCAGCAGTTACTTTCTTGGGGAGACCCAGTACTTC

abundance: NA
d_gene: NA
v_gene: TRBV2
len: 14
j_gene: TRBJ2-2
CDR3aa: CASNERGGTGELFF
CDR3nt: TGTGCCAGCAACGAAAGGGGCGGCACCGGGGAGCTGTTTTTT

abundance: NA
d_gene: TRBD1
v_gene: TRBV30
len: 13
j_gene: TRBJ1-2
CDR3aa: CAGPTGQDYGYTF
CDR3nt: TGTGCCGGACCTACAGGACAGGACTATGGCTACACCTTC

abundance: few
d_gene: NA
v_gene: TRBV7-2
len: 14
j_gene: TRBJ1-2
CDR3aa: CASSSGTRGYGYTF
CDR3nt: TGTGCCAGCAGCTCAGGGACACGAGGATATGGCTACACCTTC

abundance: few
d_gene: NA
v_gene: TRBV30
len: 13
j_gene: TRBJ1-5
CDR3aa: CAWSPKGWQPQHF
CDR3nt: TGTGCCTGGAGCCCCAAAGGGTGGCAGCCCCAGCATTTT

abundance: few
d_gene: TRBD1
v_gene: TRBV29-1
len: 14
j_gene: TRBJ2-4
CDR3aa: CSVATGGRGDIQYF
CDR3nt: TGCAGCGTTGCGACAGGGGGCCGGGGGGACATTCAGTACTTC

abundance: few
d_gene: NA
v_gene: TRBV4-1
len: 14
j_gene: TRBJ2-7
CDR3aa: CASSLNGNSYEQYF
CDR3nt: TGCGCCAGCAGCCTTAACGGGAACTCCTACGAGCAGTACTTC

abundance: few
d_gene: NA
v_gene: TRBV7-9
len: 12
j_gene: TRBJ2-7
CDR3aa: CASRGGTYEQYF
CDR3nt: TGTGCCAGCAGAGGGGGGACCTACGAGCAGTACTTC

abundance: NA
d_gene: NA
v_gene: TRBV5-1
len: 16
j_gene: TRBJ2-1
CDR3aa: CASSLDAPSSYNEQFF
CDR3nt: TGCGCCAGCAGCTTGGACGCCCCGTCCTCCTACAATGAGCAGTTCTTC

abundance: NA
d_gene: TRBD2
v_gene: TRBV2
len: 16
j_gene: TRBJ2-3
CDR3aa: CASSEGTSGSTDTQYF
CDR3nt: TGTGCCAGCAGTGAAGGGACTAGCGGAAGCACAGATACGCAGTATTTT

abundance: NA
d_gene: TRBD1
v_gene: TRBV7-8
len: 16
j_gene: TRBJ1-6
CDR3aa: CASSLKYRGPNSPLHF
CDR3nt: TGTGCCAGCAGCTTAAAGTACAGGGGACCTAATTCACCCCTCCACTTT

abundance: few
d_gene: TRBD2
v_gene: TRBV4-3
len: 17
j_gene: TRBJ2-2
CDR3aa: CASSQEVPSGVGGELFF
CDR3nt: TGCGCCAGCAGCCAAGAAGTCCCTAGCGGGGTTGGCGGGGAGCTGTTTTTT